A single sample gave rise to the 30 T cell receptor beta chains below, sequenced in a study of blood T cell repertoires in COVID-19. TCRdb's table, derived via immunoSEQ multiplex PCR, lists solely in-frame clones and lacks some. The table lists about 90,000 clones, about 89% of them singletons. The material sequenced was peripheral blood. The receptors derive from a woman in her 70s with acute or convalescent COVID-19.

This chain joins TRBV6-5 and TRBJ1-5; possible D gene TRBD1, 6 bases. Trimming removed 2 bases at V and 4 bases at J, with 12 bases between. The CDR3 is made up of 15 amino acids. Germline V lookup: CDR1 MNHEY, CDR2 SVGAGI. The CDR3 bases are TGTGCCAGCAGTTACGGGGGGGCCCGAAATCAGCCCCAGCATTTT. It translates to CASSYGGARNQPQHF.

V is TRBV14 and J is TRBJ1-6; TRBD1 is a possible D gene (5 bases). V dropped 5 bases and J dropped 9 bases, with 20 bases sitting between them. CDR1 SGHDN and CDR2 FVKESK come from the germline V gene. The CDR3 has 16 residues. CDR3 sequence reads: CASSSSSRGSTSPLHF. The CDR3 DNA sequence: TGTGCCAGCAGCTCATCCTCGCGGGGGTCCACTTCACCCCTCCACTTT.

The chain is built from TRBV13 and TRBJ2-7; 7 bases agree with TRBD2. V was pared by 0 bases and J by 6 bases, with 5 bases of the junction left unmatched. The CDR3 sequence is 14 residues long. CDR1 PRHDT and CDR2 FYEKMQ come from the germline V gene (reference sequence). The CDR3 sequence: CASSLGLARTEQYF. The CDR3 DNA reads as TGTGCCAGCAGCTTAGGACTAGCGAGGACCGAGCAGTACTTC.

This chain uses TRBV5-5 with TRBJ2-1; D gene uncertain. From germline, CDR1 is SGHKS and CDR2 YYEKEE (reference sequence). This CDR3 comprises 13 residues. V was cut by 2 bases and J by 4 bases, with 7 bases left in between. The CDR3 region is CASSFQAYNEQFF. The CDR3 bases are TGTGCCAGCAGCTTTCAGGCGTACAATGAGCAGTTCTTC.

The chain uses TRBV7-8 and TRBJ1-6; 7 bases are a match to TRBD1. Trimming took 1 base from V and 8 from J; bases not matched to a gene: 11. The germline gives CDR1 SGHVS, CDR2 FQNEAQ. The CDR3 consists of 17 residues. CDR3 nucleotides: TGTGCCAGCAGCTTAGTTCAGGGGGGAGCACAGCATTCACCCCTCCACTTT. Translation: CASSLVQGGAQHSPLHF.

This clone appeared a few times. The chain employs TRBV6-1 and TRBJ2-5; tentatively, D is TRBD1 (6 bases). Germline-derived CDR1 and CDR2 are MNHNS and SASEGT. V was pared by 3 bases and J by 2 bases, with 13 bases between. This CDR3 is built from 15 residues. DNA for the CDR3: TGTGCCAGCAGTGATGGGGGCGTCCCACAAGAGACCCAGTACTTC. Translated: CASSDGGVPQETQYF.

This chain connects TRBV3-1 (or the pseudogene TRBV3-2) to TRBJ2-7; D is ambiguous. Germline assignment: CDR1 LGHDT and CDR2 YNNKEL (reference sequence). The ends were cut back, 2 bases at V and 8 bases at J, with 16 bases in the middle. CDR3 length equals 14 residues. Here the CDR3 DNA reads TGTGCCAGCAGCCAAATCGTCGCGTCCATCCAGCAGTACTTC. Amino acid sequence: CASSQIVASIQQYF.

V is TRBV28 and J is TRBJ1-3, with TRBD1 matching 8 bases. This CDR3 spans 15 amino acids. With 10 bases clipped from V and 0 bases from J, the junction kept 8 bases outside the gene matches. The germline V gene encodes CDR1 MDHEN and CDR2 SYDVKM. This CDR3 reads CATLRGRTSGNTIYF. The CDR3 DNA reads TGTGCCACCCTCAGGGGGCGGACCTCTGGAAACACCATATATTTT. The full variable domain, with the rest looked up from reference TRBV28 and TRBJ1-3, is DVKVTQSSRYLVKRTGEKVFLECVQDMDHENMFWYRQDPGLGLRLIYFSYDVKMKEKGDIPEGYSVSREKKERFSLILESASTNQTSMYLCATLRGRTSGNTIYFGEGSWLTVV.

In nucleotides, the CDR3 is TGTGCCAGCAGCGTAGCCGGTTGGGGTAACGGGGGGGCCTTTGAGCAGTTCTTC. Translated: CASSVAGWGNGGAFEQFF. The rearrangement joins TRBV9 to TRBJ2-1, with 8 bases identical to TRBD2. Germline-derived CDR1 and CDR2 are SGDLS and YYNGEE. This CDR3 has 18 amino acids. V shed 0 bases and J 9 bases; nucleotides not matched to a gene: 17.

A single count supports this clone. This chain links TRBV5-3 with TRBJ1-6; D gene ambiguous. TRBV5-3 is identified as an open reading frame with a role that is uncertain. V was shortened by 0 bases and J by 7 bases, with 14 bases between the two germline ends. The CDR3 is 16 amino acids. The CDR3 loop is CARSLGVGERNSPLHF. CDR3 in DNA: TGTGCCAGAAGCTTGGGTGTCGGGGAACGGAATTCACCCCTCCACTTT.

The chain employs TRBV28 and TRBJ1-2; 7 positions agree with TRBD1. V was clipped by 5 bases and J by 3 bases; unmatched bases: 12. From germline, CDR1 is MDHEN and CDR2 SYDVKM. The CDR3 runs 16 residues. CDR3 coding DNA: TGTGCCAGCAGTCCCTCGATGACAGGGAGCTACTATGGCTACACCTTC. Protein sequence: CASSPSMTGSYYGYTF.

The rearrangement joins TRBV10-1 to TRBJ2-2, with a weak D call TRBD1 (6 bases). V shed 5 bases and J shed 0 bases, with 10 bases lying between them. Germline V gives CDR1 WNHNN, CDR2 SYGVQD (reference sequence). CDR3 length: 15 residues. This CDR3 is CASSRQATNTGELFF. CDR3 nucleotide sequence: TGCGCCAGCAGTCGACAGGCGACGAACACCGGGGAGCTGTTTTTT.

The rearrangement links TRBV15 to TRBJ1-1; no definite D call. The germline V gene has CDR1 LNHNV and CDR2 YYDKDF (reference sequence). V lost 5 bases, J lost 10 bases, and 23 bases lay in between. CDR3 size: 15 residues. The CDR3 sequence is CATSPEGQSFFAAFF. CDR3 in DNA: TGTGCCACCAGCCCCGAGGGTCAGAGCTTCTTCGCAGCTTTCTTT.

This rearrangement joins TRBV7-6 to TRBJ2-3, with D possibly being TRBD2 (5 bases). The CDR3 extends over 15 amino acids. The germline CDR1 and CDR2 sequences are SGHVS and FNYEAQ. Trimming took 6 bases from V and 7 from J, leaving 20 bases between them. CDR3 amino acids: CASSLRGGVLNTQYF. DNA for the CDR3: TGTGCCAGCAGTTTACGGGGTGGGGTGTTGAATACGCAGTATTTT.

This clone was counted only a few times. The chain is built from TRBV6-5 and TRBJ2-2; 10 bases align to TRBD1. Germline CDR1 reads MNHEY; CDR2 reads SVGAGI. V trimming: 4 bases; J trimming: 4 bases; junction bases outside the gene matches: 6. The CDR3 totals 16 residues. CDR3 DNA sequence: TGTGCCAGCAGTTCCCGGACAGGGGGACGCACCGGGGAGCTGTTTTTT. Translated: CASSSRTGGRTGELFF.

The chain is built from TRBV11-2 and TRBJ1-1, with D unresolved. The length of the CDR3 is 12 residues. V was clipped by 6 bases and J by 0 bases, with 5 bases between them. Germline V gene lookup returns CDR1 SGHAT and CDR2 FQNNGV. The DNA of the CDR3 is TGTGCCAGCAGGGGCATGAACACTGAAGCTTTCTTT. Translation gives CASRGMNTEAFF.

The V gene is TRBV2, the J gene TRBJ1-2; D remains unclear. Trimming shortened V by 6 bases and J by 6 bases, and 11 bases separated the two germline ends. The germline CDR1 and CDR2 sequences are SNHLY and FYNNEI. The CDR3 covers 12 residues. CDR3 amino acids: CASRVERDGYTF. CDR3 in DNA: TGTGCCAGCAGGGTTGAGAGAGATGGCTACACCTTC.

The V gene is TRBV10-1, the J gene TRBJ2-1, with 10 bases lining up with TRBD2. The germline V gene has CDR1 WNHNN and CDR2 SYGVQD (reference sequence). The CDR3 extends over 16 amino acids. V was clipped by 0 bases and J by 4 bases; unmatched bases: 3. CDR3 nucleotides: TGCGCCAGCAGTGAGTCGAAACTAGCGGGGTACAATGAGCAGTTCTTC. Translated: CASSESKLAGYNEQFF.

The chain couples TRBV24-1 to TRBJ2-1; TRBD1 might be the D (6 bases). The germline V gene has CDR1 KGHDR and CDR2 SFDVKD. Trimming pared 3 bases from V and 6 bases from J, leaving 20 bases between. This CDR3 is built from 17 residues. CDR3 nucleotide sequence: TGTGCCACCAGTGATGCGAACCAGGGGATGGGGTTCAATGAGCAGTTCTTC. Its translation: CATSDANQGMGFNEQFF.

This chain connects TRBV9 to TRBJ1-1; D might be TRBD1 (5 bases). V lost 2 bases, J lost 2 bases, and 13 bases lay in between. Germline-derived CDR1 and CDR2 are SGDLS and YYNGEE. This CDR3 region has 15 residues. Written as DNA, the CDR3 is TGTGCCAGCAGCGTTTCAGGGAATACAAACACTGAAGCTTTCTTT. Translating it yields CASSVSGNTNTEAFF.

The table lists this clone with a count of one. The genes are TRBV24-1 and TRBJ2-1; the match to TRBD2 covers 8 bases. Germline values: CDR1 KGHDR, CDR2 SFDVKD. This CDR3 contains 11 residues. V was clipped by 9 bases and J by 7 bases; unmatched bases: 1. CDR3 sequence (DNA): TGTGCCACCCGACTAGCGAATGAGCAGTTCTTC. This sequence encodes CATRLANEQFF.

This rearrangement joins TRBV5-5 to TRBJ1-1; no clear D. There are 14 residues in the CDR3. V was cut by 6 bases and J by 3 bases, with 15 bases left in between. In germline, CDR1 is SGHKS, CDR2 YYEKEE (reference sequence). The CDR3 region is CASTSWEAHTEAFF. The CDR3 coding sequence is TGTGCCAGCACCTCTTGGGAGGCGCACACTGAAGCTTTCTTT.

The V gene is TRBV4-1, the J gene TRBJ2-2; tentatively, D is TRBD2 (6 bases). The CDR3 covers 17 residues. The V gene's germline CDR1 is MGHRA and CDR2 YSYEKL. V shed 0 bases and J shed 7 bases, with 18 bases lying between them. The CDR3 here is CASSQDRGAGSSGELFF. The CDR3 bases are TGCGCCAGCAGCCAAGATCGCGGGGCAGGGTCAAGCGGGGAGCTGTTTTTT.

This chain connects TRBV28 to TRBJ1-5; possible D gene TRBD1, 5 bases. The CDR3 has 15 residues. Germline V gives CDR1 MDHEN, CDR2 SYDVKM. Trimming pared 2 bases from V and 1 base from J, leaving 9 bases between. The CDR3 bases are TGTGCCAGCAGTTTAATAGCAGGGAGCAATCAGCCCCAGCATTTT. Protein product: CASSLIAGSNQPQHF. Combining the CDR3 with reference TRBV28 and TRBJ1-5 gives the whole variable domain DVKVTQSSRYLVKRTGEKVFLECVQDMDHENMFWYRQDPGLGLRLIYFSYDVKMKEKGDIPEGYSVSREKKERFSLILESASTNQTSMYLCASSLIAGSNQPQHFGDGTRLSIL.

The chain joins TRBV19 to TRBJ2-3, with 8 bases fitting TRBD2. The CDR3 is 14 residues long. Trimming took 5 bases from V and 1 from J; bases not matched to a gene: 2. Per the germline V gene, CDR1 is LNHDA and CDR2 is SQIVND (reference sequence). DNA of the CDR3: TGTGCCAGTAGTGGTAGCGGGGGCACAGATACGCAGTATTTT. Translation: CASSGSGGTDTQYF.

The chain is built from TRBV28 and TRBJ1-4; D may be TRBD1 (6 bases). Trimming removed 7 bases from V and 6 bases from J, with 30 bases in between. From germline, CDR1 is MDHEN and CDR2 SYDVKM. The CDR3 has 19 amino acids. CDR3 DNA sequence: TGTGCCAGCATCTCAAGATTATCCCCCGGGACAAGCCTCCATGAAAAACTGTTTTTT. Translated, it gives CASISRLSPGTSLHEKLFF.

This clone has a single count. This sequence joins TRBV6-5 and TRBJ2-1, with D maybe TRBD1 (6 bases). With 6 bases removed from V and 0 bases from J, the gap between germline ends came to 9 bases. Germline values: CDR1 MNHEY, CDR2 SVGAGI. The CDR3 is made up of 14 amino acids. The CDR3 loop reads CASRGTNSYNEQFF. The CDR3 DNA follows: TGTGCCAGCAGGGGGACAAACTCCTACAATGAGCAGTTCTTC.

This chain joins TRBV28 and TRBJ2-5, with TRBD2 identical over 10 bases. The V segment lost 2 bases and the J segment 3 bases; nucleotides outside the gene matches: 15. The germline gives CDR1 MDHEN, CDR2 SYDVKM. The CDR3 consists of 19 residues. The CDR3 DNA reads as TGTGCCAGCAGTTTACTTAGGGGACTAGCGTCCGAGAAAAAAGAGACCCAGTACTTC. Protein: CASSLLRGLASEKKETQYF.

The CDR3 nucleotides read TGCAGCGTCGCGACAGGGCTGGAGCAGCCCCAGCATTTT. Encoded protein: CSVATGLEQPQHF. This rearrangement joins TRBV29-1 to TRBJ1-5, with TRBD1 matching 7 bases. V lost 6 bases and J lost 7; bases outside the gene matches: 9. The V gene's germline CDR1 is SQVTM and CDR2 ANQGSEA. The CDR3 has 13 amino acids. Full variable domain (missing parts from reference TRBV29-1 and TRBJ1-5): SAVISQKPSRDICQRGTSLTIQCQVDSQVTMMFWYRQQPGQSLTLIATANQGSEATYESGFVIDKFPISRPNLTFSTLTVSNMSPEDSSIYLCSVATGLEQPQHFGDGTRLSIL.

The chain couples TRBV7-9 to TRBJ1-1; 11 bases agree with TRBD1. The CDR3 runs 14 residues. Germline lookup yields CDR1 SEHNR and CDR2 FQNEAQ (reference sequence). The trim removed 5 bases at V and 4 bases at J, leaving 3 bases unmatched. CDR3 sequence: CASSPGTGGTEAFF. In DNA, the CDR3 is TGTGCCAGCAGCCCAGGGACAGGGGGCACTGAAGCTTTCTTT. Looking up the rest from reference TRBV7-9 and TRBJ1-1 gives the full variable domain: DTGVSQNPRHKITKRGQNVTFRCDPISEHNRLYWYRQTLGQGPEFLTYFQNEAQLEKSRLLSDRFSAERPKGSFSTLEIQRTEQGDSAMYLCASSPGTGGTEAFFGQGTRLTVV.